This section outlines one T cell receptor beta chain sequence together with its context. Its antigen has not been determined. Base qualities are not at hand, and no much larger clone is one base apart. This sample was taken from a study of shared clonotypes between healthy human individuals (dated by TCRdb to between 2020 and 2021). Background for the entire study: Two women and three men aged 18 to 49 years were included in the cohort. Per donor, three plates each were used for CD4 naive and CD4 memory, two for CD8 naive, and one for CD8 memory. To estimate repertoire size and how much clonotype sharing occurs between individuals, the study deeply sequenced the blood TCR repertoires of five or six healthy adults. Different laboratories and diverse techniques were used to prepare libraries and sequence TCR repertoires, to increase sequencing depth and limit assay-specific biases. Per donor, leukapheresis produced somewhere between about 0.9 and 9.5 billion PBMCs.

Overall study results and their limits: Sampling was limited to blood, and TCR repertoires in tissue likely differ from TCR repertoires in blood. Sharing across four donors was observed for about 5% of naive CD4, over 3% of naive CD8, roughly 2.3% of memory CD4, and about 0.4% of memory CD8 clonotypes. Rarefaction of sorted-subset datasets indicated incomplete sequencing despite the large sequencing depth. Higher generation probabilities were observed for clonotypes shared by all four sorted-subset donors than for non-shared clonotypes. Larger estimated clonotype richness was generally found for naive subsets than for memory subsets. Because the study included only a small number of donors, the genetic and exposure-history diversity represented was limited. Based on pairwise subsampling, the degree of clonotype sharing among donors was expected to be affected by sequencing depth.

CDR1 and CDR2, looked up from the germline V gene, are SGDLS and YYNGEE. Relative to germline, V is 0 bases shorter and J is 6 bases shorter, with 9 bases between their ends. The CDR3 runs 13 residues from the cysteine to the phenylalanine. The kept DNA is CDR3 alone, 39 bases in frame from the first base. Healthy HIV-negative adults with no recently reported acute infections or vaccinations were included as donors. Every donor was a Caucasian adult residing in Nashville, Tennessee, USA. CD4+ T cells were enriched by magnetic negative selection, after which naive cells were positively selected on CD45RA and the negative fraction was taken as the memory subset. After blood collection by leukapheresis, PBMCs were isolated using Ficoll-Histopaque density gradient centrifugation and then cryopreserved in the vapor phase of liquid nitrogen. Analytical flow cytometry was used to check the purity and quantity of each magnetically sorted T cell population. Genomic DNA was isolated from each sorted fraction and quantified by UV absorbance on a Nanodrop 2000c.

Using the deep immunoSEQ assay, TCR CDR3 regions were amplified from genomic DNA by multiplex PCR. Extracted genomic DNA from each cell subset was spread evenly across all wells of several immunoSEQ 96-well plates, with each plate serving as a replicate. For sorted subsets, each replicate PCR was loaded with around 220 ng genomic DNA, equivalent to about 33,000 T cell genomes. Purified libraries were measured with a Qubit 3.0 fluorometer, size-checked on a Bioanalyzer 2100, and measured again with the KAPA Library Quantification kit. Every immunoSEQ 96-well plate was sequenced on a dedicated single-read 150-cycle Illumina NextSeq 550 flow cell. The paper's data handling went like this. Because the immunoSEQ output held only junctional sequences and lacked quality scores, the filtering could not match the filtering applied to full-length reads. Sequences were annotated with PyIR, a Python wrapper for IgBLAST v1.9, and V/J genes and CDR3 were assigned using IMGT germline references. Reads with weak V/J assignments (E-value above 1e-6), missing CDR3, stop codons, out-of-frame junctions, or ambiguous translated residues were removed. V3J clonotypes were defined as sequences sharing an identical inferred V gene, J gene, and CDR3 amino acid sequence. The percentage overlap between two repertoires was calculated by dividing the number of shared unique clonotypes by the size of the smaller repertoire. RTK rarefaction, the Chao1 estimator, and Recon v2.1 estimates of unobserved clonotypes were used to assess repertoire richness. Generation probabilities for all TCRbeta clonotypes obtained by the gDNA method from a few donors were computed using OLGA. The immuneACCESS repertoire file appears here via TCRdb, limited to in-frame rearrangements. These files lack a portion of the clones; in checked studies, under half of the deficit traces to unresolved V genes, and the cause of the others is not known. V, J and clone size are taken as reported in that table, and D and trimming were inferred from the DNA itself. In all, the sample holds millions of clones, and around 90% of those were seen once. The biggest ten clones account for roughly 0.15% of the sample.

The specimen was naive CD4+ T cells sorted from blood. In the paper's terms, the cell subset or site label means: CD45RA+ positively selected. This receptor was taken from a man aged 18-30 years in good health. This receptor chain uses TRBV9 and TRBJ1-1; tentative D gene TRBD1, with 5 bases matching. The DNA sequence follows: TGTGCCAGCAGCGTAGATCAGGGCTCTGAAGCTTTCTTT. Its translation reads: CASSVDQGSEAFF.